The source of this T cell receptor (beta chain) is a study of T cell repertoires in cytomegalovirus infection. The wider study: Newly reported HLA-C-restricted and thoroughly characterized HLA-B-restricted CMV epitopes were employed. Study results and caveats: The cumulative frequency of public TCR beta families distinguished individuals who carried CMV together with the relevant HLA.

TCRdb called the reads again in MiXCR, with one record for every CDR3 protein. This table holds 550,000 to 700,000 distinct CDR3 sequences, about 40% found once. This clonotype has more than one count but fewer than ten. Its specificity is not known. The source is a human donor in good health (CMV status not recorded). Some clones in this sample may be carry-over from other donors' samples. The sequencing here drew on cultured PBMCs, taken from culture after CMV antigen stimulation.

The CDR3 protein is CASSEGYEPQHF. CDR3 sequence (DNA): TGTGCCAGCAGTGAAGGATACGAGCCCCAGCATTTT. J is TRBJ1-5 and V is TRBV6-1, with unresolved D. Germline V lookup: CDR1 MNHNS, CDR2 SASEGT. The CDR3 is made up of 12 amino acids. V was cut by 1 base and J by 8 bases, with 6 bases left in between.